This T cell receptor beta chain originates from a study of identical twins. Regarding the study as a whole: Potential partial confounding of zero-insertion analyses by invariant MAIT and iNKT cells was noted. Cord blood beta clonotypes that were abundant carried fewer insertions, and memory repertoires showed no such trend.

Carrying unique molecular identifiers, the cDNA also gained a universal primer site through template switching. TCRdb re-called the 5' RACE reads through MiXCR, storing one row per CDR3 protein. The table has 450,000 or so distinct CDR3 sequences, 14% seen once. The CDR3 has 16 amino acids. Germline CDR1 and CDR2: SEHNR and FQNEAQ (reference sequence). Between the trimmed V and J ends, which lost 4 bases and 4 bases, there was a span of 17 bases. There are a few counts of this clonotype. Its specificity is unknown. This sample also belongs to another study, concerning yellow fever vaccine responses in identical twins.

The sample was CD4+ T cells sorted from blood. The clonotype was recovered from a woman aged 18-29 years in good health. The chain joins TRBV7-9 to TRBJ2-1, with D perhaps given as TRBD1 or TRBD2 (5 bases each). DNA of the CDR3: TGTGCCAGCAGCTATACCGGAAAGAGGGGTTACAATGAGCAGTTCTTC. This translates into CASSYTGKRGYNEQFF. The full variable domain, rest sourced from reference TRBV7-9 and TRBJ2-1, is DTGVSQNPRHKITKRGQNVTFRCDPISEHNRLYWYRQTLGQGPEFLTYFQNEAQLEKSRLLSDRFSAERPKGSFSTLEIQRTEQGDSAMYLCASSYTGKRGYNEQFFGPGTRLTVL.